A single sample is the source of the 23 T cell receptor beta chains below, sequenced in a study of blood T cell repertoires in COVID-19. Data came from immunoSEQ multiplex PCR; TCRdb stores just in-frame clones and leaves some out. The sample lists about 82,000 clones, around 83% occurring once. Input material: peripheral blood. These receptors came from an older woman with acute or convalescent COVID-19.

V and J are TRBV11-2 and TRBJ2-5, with 13 nucleotides matching TRBD2. The junction had 2 bases not matched to a gene; V was cut back by 5 bases and J by 2 bases. In germline, CDR1 is SGHAT, CDR2 FQNNGV. There are 15 residues in the CDR3. The CDR3 region has the DNA TGTGCCAGCAGCCCGGGACTAGCGGGACAAGAGACCCAGTACTTC. This sequence encodes CASSPGLAGQETQYF.

The chain is built from TRBV18 and TRBJ1-2, with unresolved D. The CDR3 is 15 amino acids. Trimming shortened V by 4 bases and J by 4 bases, and 16 bases separated the two germline ends. Germline CDR1 reads KGHSH; CDR2 reads LQKENI. CDR3 sequence: CASSLGNGVSYGYTF. Written as DNA, the CDR3 is TGTGCCAGCTCACTCGGGAACGGGGTCTCCTATGGCTACACCTTC. Supplemented by reference TRBV18 and TRBJ1-2, the full variable domain reads NAGVMQNPRHLVRRRGQEARLRCSPMKGHSHVYWYRQLPEEGLKFMVYLQKENIIDESGMPKERFSAEFPKEGPSILRIQQVVRGDSAAYFCASSLGNGVSYGYTFGSGTRLTVV.

The chain recombines TRBV19 with TRBJ2-3; 10 nucleotides agree with TRBD2. The CDR3 runs 13 residues. The germline gives CDR1 LNHDA, CDR2 SQIVND (reference sequence). V dropped 6 bases and J dropped 6; count of bases not matched to a gene: 3. For the CDR3, the DNA is TGTGCCAGTAGCCCTAGCGGGAGCGATACGCAGTATTTT. This translates into CASSPSGSDTQYF.

J is TRBJ1-1 and V is TRBV6-5, with TRBD1 identical over 9 bases. This CDR3 is built from 14 residues. Per germline, CDR1 MNHEY and CDR2 SVGAGI. V was clipped by 7 bases and J by 5 bases; unmatched bases: 8. CDR3: CASIFNRGRTEAFF. CDR3 in DNA: TGTGCCAGCATCTTTAACAGGGGGCGGACTGAAGCTTTCTTT.

The V call is TRBV27, the J call TRBJ2-1; TRBD2 agrees at 7 bases. The CDR3 consists of 14 residues. Germline V gene lookup returns CDR1 MNHEY and CDR2 SMNVEV (reference sequence). J was trimmed by 0 bases and V by 8 bases; bases with no gene match: 4. The CDR3 protein is CASWRGSSYNEQFF. DNA of the CDR3: TGTGCCAGCTGGCGGGGGAGCTCCTACAATGAGCAGTTCTTC.

The chain is built from TRBV10-3 and TRBJ2-3; 9 bases agree with TRBD2. This CDR3 comprises 18 residues. Germline V CDR1 and CDR2: ENHRY, SYGVKD. Germline trimming cut 8 bases from V and 4 bases from J; bases unmatched to any gene: 19. In DNA form, the CDR3 reads TGTGCCATCGGAGGGGGGGAAAGTAGCGGGAGCTATGCAGATACGCAGTATTTT. The encoded protein is CAIGGGESSGSYADTQYF.

The chain links TRBV6-2 or TRBV6-3 to TRBJ2-7, with D uncertain. The V end was cut by 4 bases, the J end by 3 bases, with 7 bases between. There are 12 residues in the CDR3. CDR1 and CDR2 from the germline V gene are MNHEY and SVGEGT. The CDR3 DNA is TGTGCCAGCAGTTTAATCAGCTACGAGCAGTACTTC. Amino acid sequence: CASSLISYEQYF.

The chain links TRBV11-2 to TRBJ1-4, with D possibly TRBD1 on 5 matching bases. Germline V gene data show CDR1 as SGHAT and CDR2 as FQNNGV. CDR3 size: 14 residues. With 5 bases removed from V and 5 bases from J, the gap between germline ends came to 12 bases. CDR3 DNA sequence: TGTGCCAGCAGCCTCCAGACAGTGAATGAAAAACTGTTTTTT. It codes for CASSLQTVNEKLFF.

V gene TRBV4-1 combines with J gene TRBJ1-3; 7 positions agree with TRBD1. V shed 1 base and J 2 bases; nucleotides not matched to a gene: 5. The CDR3 has 16 residues. Looked up from germline, CDR1 is MGHRA and CDR2 is YSYEKL. The CDR3 nucleotides are TGCGCCAGCAGCCAAGCCCCCACAGGGGCTGGAAACACCATATATTTT. Translation gives CASSQAPTGAGNTIYF.

The chain links TRBV6-5 to TRBJ1-1; D may be TRBD1 (5 bases). The germline CDR1 and CDR2 sequences are MNHEY and SVGAGI. Trimming removed 7 bases from V and 6 bases from J, with 21 bases in between. The CDR3 sequence is 15 residues long. The CDR3 region has the DNA TGTGCCAGCATTATTCGGGGGGAAAAAGGGCCTGAAGCTTTCTTT. Translating it yields CASIIRGEKGPEAFF.

There are a few counts of this clone. The chain uses TRBV5-1 and TRBJ1-1; D unresolved. The length of the CDR3 is 14 residues. The germline gives CDR1 SGHRS, CDR2 YFSETQ. Trimming stripped 0 bases from V and 8 bases from J, with 14 bases between. CDR3 protein: CASSLGGVSLEAFF. The DNA of the CDR3 is TGCGCCAGCAGCTTGGGCGGGGTTTCTCTAGAAGCTTTCTTT. The full variable domain, with the rest looked up from reference TRBV5-1 and TRBJ1-1, is KAGVTQTPRYLIKTRGQQVTLSCSPISGHRSVSWYQQTPGQGLQFLFEYFSETQRNKGNFPGRFSGRQFSNSRSEMNVSTLELGDSALYLCASSLGGVSLEAFFGQGTRLTVV.

This clone has a single count. The chain links TRBV3-1 (or the pseudogene TRBV3-2) to TRBJ2-1; 7 nucleotides line up with TRBD2. Trimming at V came to 0 bases and at J to 2 bases, leaving 4 bases not matched to a gene. The CDR3 runs to 16 residues. Germline loops: CDR1 LGHDT, CDR2 YNNKEL (reference sequence). The CDR3 DNA is TGTGCCAGCAGCCAAGAGAGGCTAGCGGCCTACAATGAGCAGTTCTTC. Its protein is CASSQERLAAYNEQFF.

The chain employs TRBV7-9 and TRBJ2-6; TRBD1 might be the D (6 bases). Germline-derived CDR1 and CDR2 are SEHNR and FQNEAQ (reference sequence). Trimming removed 1 base at V and 2 bases at J, with 9 bases between. The CDR3 is 16 residues long. Written as DNA, the CDR3 is TGTGCCAGCAGCTTAGTACAGGGAGCTGGGGCCAACGTCCTGACTTTC. Protein sequence: CASSLVQGAGANVLTF.

The genes are TRBV27 and TRBJ1-4; D is possibly TRBD1 (6 bases). The CDR3 loop spans 14 amino acids. CDR1 is MNHEY, CDR2 SMNVEV, per germline (reference sequence). V gave up 3 bases and J gave up 6 bases, with 11 bases separating them. DNA of the CDR3: TGTGCCAGCAGTTTTCGGGGGGCGGATGAAAAACTGTTTTTT. It encodes CASSFRGADEKLFF.

The chain uses TRBV27 and TRBJ2-3; possible D gene TRBD1, 5 bases. Deletions cut 6 bases from V and 3 bases from J, with 13 bases between. The CDR3 is made up of 14 amino acids. Germline V gives CDR1 MNHEY, CDR2 SMNVEV (reference sequence). The CDR3 loop reads CASRMGRETDTQYF. The CDR3, as DNA: TGTGCCAGCAGGATGGGCAGGGAAACAGATACGCAGTATTTT.

The J gene is TRBJ1-1, the V gene TRBV13; 8 bases agree with TRBD1. V lost 6 bases and J lost 4; bases outside the gene matches: 10. The CDR3 is made up of 15 amino acids. The V gene's germline CDR1 is PRHDT and CDR2 FYEKMQ (reference sequence). This CDR3 is CASSPIRGRVTEAFF. The CDR3 coding sequence is TGTGCCAGCAGTCCCATCAGGGGGCGAGTCACTGAAGCTTTCTTT.

The CDR3 DNA reads TGTGCCAGCAGCCAATCGACAGTTTACAGCAATCAGCCCCAGCATTTT. Protein product: CASSQSTVYSNQPQHF. The chain recombines TRBV3-1 (or the pseudogene TRBV3-2) with TRBJ1-5; D perhaps matches TRBD1 (5 bases). The V gene lost 2 bases and the J gene lost 1 base, with 12 bases spanning the gap. CDR3 length: 16 amino acids. Germline V gene data show CDR1 as LGHDT and CDR2 as YNNKEL (reference sequence).

The rearrangement links TRBV7-9 to TRBJ1-1, with D unclear. CDR1 and CDR2 from the germline V gene are SEHNR and FQNEAQ (reference sequence). The CDR3 has 15 amino acids. The V gene lost 2 bases and the J gene lost 1 base, with 11 bases spanning the gap. CDR3 in DNA: TGTGCCAGCAGCTTAAAGAGGGCAGGGAACACTGAAGCTTTCTTT. Its protein product is CASSLKRAGNTEAFF.

This clone was found once. The rearrangement links TRBV21-1 to TRBJ1-5; TRBD1, the D gene given by the table, was not confirmed from the DNA. TRBV21-1 is deemed a pseudogene. The CDR3 has 13 residues. The DNA of the CDR3 is TGTGCCAGCAGCAAAAGGGGAATGATGCCCCAGCATTTT. Its protein is CASSKRGMMPQHF.

The chain uses TRBV11-2 and TRBJ2-3, with 7 bases aligning to TRBD1. Unmatched junction bases numbered 7, after V lost 4 bases and J lost 0 bases. The germline V gene encodes CDR1 SGHAT and CDR2 FQNNGV. This CDR3 contains 16 residues. DNA of the CDR3: TGTGCCAGCAGCTCGACAGGGTCGGCGAGCACAGATACGCAGTATTTT. This sequence encodes CASSSTGSASTDTQYF.

For the CDR3, the DNA is TGCGCCAGCAGTGAGCAGGCGGGAAACACCGGGGAGCTGTTTTTT. Its protein is CASSEQAGNTGELFF. The V gene is TRBV10-1, the J gene TRBJ2-2; tentative D call: TRBD2 (6 bases). The V gene lost 2 bases and the J gene lost 2 bases, with 9 bases spanning the gap. This CDR3 has 15 amino acids. Germline V CDR1 and CDR2: WNHNN, SYGVQD (reference sequence).

The V and J genes are TRBV12-3 or TRBV12-4 and TRBJ2-2, with D possibly matching TRBD1 (6 bases). The CDR3 runs 13 residues. V was pared by 5 bases and J by 5 bases, with 9 bases between. In DNA form, the CDR3 reads TGTGCCAGCAGTCCACAGGGAACCGGGGAGCTGTTTTTT. Amino acid sequence: CASSPQGTGELFF.

The sample holds one count of this clone. The CDR3 nucleotides are TGTGCCAGCAGCCCCAGGGGGACTGAAGCTTTCTTT. The encoded protein is CASSPRGTEAFF. J is TRBJ1-1 and V is TRBV11-3, with 7 bases identical to TRBD1. This CDR3 spans 12 amino acids. CDR1 is SGHNT, CDR2 YENEEA, per germline. V was clipped by 5 bases and J by 5 bases; unmatched bases: 2.